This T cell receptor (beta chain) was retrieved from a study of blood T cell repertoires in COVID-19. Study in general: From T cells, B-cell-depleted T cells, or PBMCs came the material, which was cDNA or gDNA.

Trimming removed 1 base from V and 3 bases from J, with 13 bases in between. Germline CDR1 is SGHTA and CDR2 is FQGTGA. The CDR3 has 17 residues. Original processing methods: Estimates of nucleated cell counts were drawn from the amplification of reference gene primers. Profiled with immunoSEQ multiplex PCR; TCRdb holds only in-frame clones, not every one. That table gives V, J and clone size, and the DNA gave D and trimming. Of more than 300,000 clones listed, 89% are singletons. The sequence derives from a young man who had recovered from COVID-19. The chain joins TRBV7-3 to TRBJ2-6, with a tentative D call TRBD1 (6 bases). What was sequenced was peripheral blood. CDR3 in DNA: TGTGCCAGCAGCTTAAATGGGGGCGGAGGTGGGGCCAACGTCCTGACTTTC. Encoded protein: CASSLNGGGGGANVLTF.